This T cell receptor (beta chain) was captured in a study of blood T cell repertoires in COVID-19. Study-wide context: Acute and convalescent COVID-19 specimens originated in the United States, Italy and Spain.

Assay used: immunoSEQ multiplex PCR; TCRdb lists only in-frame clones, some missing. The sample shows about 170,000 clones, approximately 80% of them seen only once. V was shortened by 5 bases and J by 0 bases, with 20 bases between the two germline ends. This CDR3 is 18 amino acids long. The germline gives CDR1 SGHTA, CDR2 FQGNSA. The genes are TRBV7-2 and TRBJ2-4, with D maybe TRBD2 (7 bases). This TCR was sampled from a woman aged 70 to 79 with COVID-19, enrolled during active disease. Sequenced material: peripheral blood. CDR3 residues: CASSPHGGGTQAKNIQYF. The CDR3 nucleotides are TGTGCCAGCAGCCCCCATGGGGGGGGCACCCAAGCCAAAAACATTCAGTACTTC. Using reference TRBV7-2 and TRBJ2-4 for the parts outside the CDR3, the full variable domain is GAGVSQSPSNKVTEKGKDVELRCDPISGHTALYWYRQSLGQGLEFLIYFQGNSAPDKSGLPSDRFSAERTGGSVSTLTIQRTQQEDSAVYLCASSPHGGGTQAKNIQYFGAGTRLSVL.